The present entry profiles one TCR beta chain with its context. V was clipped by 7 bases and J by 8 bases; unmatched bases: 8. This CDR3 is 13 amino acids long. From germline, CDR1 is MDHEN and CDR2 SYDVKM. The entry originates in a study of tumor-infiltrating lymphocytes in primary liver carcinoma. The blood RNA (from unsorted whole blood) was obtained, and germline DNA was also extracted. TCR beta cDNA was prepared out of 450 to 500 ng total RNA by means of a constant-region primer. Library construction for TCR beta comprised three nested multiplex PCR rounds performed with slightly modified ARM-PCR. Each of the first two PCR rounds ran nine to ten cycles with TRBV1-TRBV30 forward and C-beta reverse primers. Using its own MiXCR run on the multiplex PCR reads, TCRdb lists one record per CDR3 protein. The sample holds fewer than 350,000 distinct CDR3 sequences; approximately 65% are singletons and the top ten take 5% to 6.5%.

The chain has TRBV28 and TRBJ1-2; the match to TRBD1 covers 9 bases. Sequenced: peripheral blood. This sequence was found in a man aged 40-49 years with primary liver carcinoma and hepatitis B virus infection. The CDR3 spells CASMGQGGWGYTF. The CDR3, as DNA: TGTGCCAGCATGGGACAGGGTGGTTGGGGCTACACCTTC.